The 27 T cell receptor beta chains in this list originate from one sample, sequenced in a study of OX40 agonist ivuxolimab in advanced cancers. Only in-frame clones appear in the TCRdb table, and some are missing; sequencing was by immunoSEQ multiplex PCR. The sample shows 100,000 to 150,000 clones, around 90% of them seen only once. The sequenced sample was CD4+ or CD8+ T cells sorted from blood, obtained in a trial of the OX40 agonist ivuxolimab. Receptor source: an adult with an advanced solid tumor such as melanoma, head and neck, liver or kidney cancer.

The sample holds one count of this clone. This chain connects TRBV28 to TRBJ1-4, with 7 bases that match TRBD1. The CDR3 spans 14 residues. V lost 2 bases and J lost 8; bases outside the gene matches: 5. The germline V gene has CDR1 MDHEN and CDR2 SYDVKM. In DNA form, the CDR3 reads TGTGCCAGCAGTTTAGGGCAGGGGGGGGAAAAACTGTTTTTT. The encoded protein is CASSLGQGGEKLFF.

This clone was recorded only once. This chain joins TRBV7-2 and TRBJ1-1; D is unresolved. This CDR3 comprises 13 residues. Germline values: CDR1 SGHTA, CDR2 FQGNSA. V lost 0 bases and J lost 4, with 6 bases in between. DNA for the CDR3: TGTGCCAGCAGCTTAGCGCTGAGCACTGAAGCTTTCTTT. This translates into CASSLALSTEAFF.

V and J are TRBV4-1 and TRBJ2-7, with D perhaps being TRBD1 or TRBD2 (6 bases each). The ends were cut back, 1 base at V and 4 bases at J, with 17 bases in the middle. CDR3 length: 16 amino acids. Germline CDR1 reads MGHRA; CDR2 reads YSYEKL. CDR3 sequence: CASSQAPGGTKYEQYF. Here the CDR3 DNA reads TGCGCCAGCAGCCAAGCCCCGGGCGGGACAAAATACGAGCAGTACTTC.

The rearrangement joins TRBV28 to TRBJ1-1; no clear D. The V gene lost 3 bases and the J gene lost 8 bases, with 13 bases spanning the gap. The V gene's germline CDR1 is MDHEN and CDR2 SYDVKM. The CDR3 spans 13 residues. Here the CDR3 reads CASSFGVRAEAFF. DNA of the CDR3: TGTGCCAGCAGTTTTGGGGTGAGGGCCGAAGCTTTCTTT.

The count of this clone is one. This sequence joins TRBV7-2 and TRBJ2-3, with 9 bases fitting TRBD1. This CDR3 comprises 14 residues. CDR1 is SGHTA and CDR2 is FQGNSA in the germline V gene. With 4 bases clipped from V and 11 bases from J, the junction kept 10 bases outside the gene matches. The CDR3 protein is CASSSGQGLREQYF. Here the CDR3 DNA reads TGTGCCAGCAGCTCAGGACAGGGGTTGAGGGAGCAGTATTTT.

This chain uses TRBV5-4 with TRBJ2-7; perhaps TRBD1 as D (6 bases). The CDR3 extends over 14 amino acids. Trimming shortened V by 2 bases and J by 3 bases, and 12 bases separated the two germline ends. Germline lookup yields CDR1 SGHNT and CDR2 YYREEE (reference sequence). The CDR3 spells CASSFDQGIYEQYF. CDR3 nucleotide sequence: TGTGCCAGCAGCTTTGATCAGGGGATCTACGAGCAGTACTTC.

The V and J genes are TRBV28 and TRBJ2-7; the D gene is possibly TRBD1 (7 bases). The V gene's germline CDR1 is MDHEN and CDR2 SYDVKM. CDR3 size: 14 residues. V lost 7 bases to trimming and J lost 0 bases, with 13 bases between them. CDR3 coding DNA: TGTGCCAGCAACGGAGGGGGCGTCTCCTACGAGCAGTACTTC. Amino acid sequence: CASNGGGVSYEQYF.

This chain uses TRBV19 with TRBJ1-4; D gene uncertain. The CDR3 spans 15 residues. CDR1 and CDR2 (germline): LNHDA, SQIVND (reference sequence). V lost 5 bases to trimming and J lost 8 bases, with 18 bases between them. The chain's CDR3 is CASSLPGPVIEKLFF. In nucleotides, the CDR3 is TGTGCCAGTAGTTTGCCGGGTCCGGTAATCGAAAAACTGTTTTTT. Supplemented by reference TRBV19 and TRBJ1-4, the full variable domain reads DGGITQSPKYLFRKEGQNVTLSCEQNLNHDAMYWYRQDPGQGLRLIYYSQIVNDFQKGDIAEGYSVSREKKESFPLTVTSAQKNPTAFYLCASSLPGPVIEKLFFGSGTQLSVL.

The gene calls are TRBV13 and TRBJ1-2; TRBD1 aligns across 7 bases. The CDR3 has 15 amino acids. V lost 2 bases, J lost 7 bases, and 10 bases stayed unmatched. Germline V gene data show CDR1 as PRHDT and CDR2 as FYEKMQ (reference sequence). Here the CDR3 reads CASSLNRGREGGYTF. DNA of the CDR3: TGTGCCAGCAGCTTAAACAGGGGTAGGGAAGGTGGCTACACCTTC.

The chain has TRBV6-5 and TRBJ2-5; 8 positions agree with TRBD1. This CDR3 is built from 14 residues. With 0 bases clipped from V and 4 bases from J, the junction kept 1 base outside the gene matches. Germline values: CDR1 MNHEY, CDR2 SVGAGI. The CDR3 spells CASSYSGTGETQYF. In DNA form, the CDR3 reads TGTGCCAGCAGTTACTCCGGGACAGGAGAGACCCAGTACTTC.

The rearrangement uses TRBV7-8 and TRBJ2-7, with D possibly being TRBD2 (5 bases). CDR1 is SGHVS, CDR2 FQNEAQ, per germline. Trimming removed 0 bases at V and 10 bases at J, with 13 bases between. The length of the CDR3 is 13 residues. CDR3 region: CASSLALREGQYF. CDR3 nucleotides: TGTGCCAGCAGCTTAGCGCTGAGAGAGGGTCAGTACTTC. Based on the CDR3 plus reference TRBV7-8 and TRBJ2-7, the full variable domain is GAGVSQSPRYKVAKRGQDVALRCDPISGHVSLFWYQQALGQGPEFLTYFQNEAQLDKSGLPSDRFFAERPEGSVSTLKIQRTQQEDSAVYLCASSLALREGQYFGPGTRLTVT.

The J gene is TRBJ1-1, the V gene TRBV6-1, with a tentative D call TRBD1 (6 bases). With 6 bases removed from V and 4 bases from J, the gap between germline ends came to 18 bases. CDR1 MNHNS and CDR2 SASEGT come from the germline V gene. This CDR3 region has 15 residues. DNA of the CDR3: TGTGCCAGCAGAGAAAGACAGGCCCTTGTCACTGAAGCTTTCTTT. It specifies CASRERQALVTEAFF.

V is TRBV6-5 and J is TRBJ1-3; D is ambiguous. This CDR3 region has 14 residues. V lost 5 bases to trimming and J lost 0 bases, with 8 bases between them. From germline, CDR1 is MNHEY and CDR2 SVGAGI. The CDR3 reads CASSGASSGNTIYF. In DNA form, the CDR3 reads TGTGCCAGCAGTGGTGCGAGCTCTGGAAACACCATATATTTT.

The chain carries TRBV5-1 and TRBJ2-6; no definite D call. Germline lookup yields CDR1 SGHRS and CDR2 YFSETQ. The ends were cut back, 5 bases at V and 2 bases at J, with 8 bases in the middle. CDR3 length: 14 residues. The CDR3 DNA reads as TGCGCCAGCAGTTCCGCCCCTGGGGCCAACGTCCTGACTTTC. This encodes CASSSAPGANVLTF.

This chain links TRBV16 with TRBJ1-5; 10 nucleotides align to TRBD1. The CDR3 extends over 14 amino acids. Germline-derived CDR1 and CDR2 are KGHSY and FQNENV. The junction had 9 bases not matched to a gene; V was cut back by 4 bases and J by 12 bases. The CDR3 sequence is CASSPPRTGGLQHF. The CDR3 coding sequence is TGTGCCAGCAGCCCTCCTCGGACAGGGGGTCTCCAGCATTTT.

This clone occurred a few times. This rearrangement joins TRBV7-2 to TRBJ1-5; D might be TRBD1 (5 bases). Trimming removed 5 bases from V and 4 bases from J, with 12 bases in between. Germline loops: CDR1 SGHTA, CDR2 FQGNSA. This CDR3 is 14 amino acids long. DNA of the CDR3: TGTGCCAGCAGCCTATCGGGACGGAATCAGCCCCAGCATTTT. Encoded protein: CASSLSGRNQPQHF.

V gene TRBV4-3 combines with J gene TRBJ1-1; D unclear. The germline CDR1 and CDR2 sequences are LGHNA and YSLEER. Trimming removed 0 bases at V and 1 base at J, with 9 bases between. The CDR3 totals 15 residues. CDR3 sequence reads: CASSQDHQSNTEAFF. The CDR3 DNA reads as TGCGCCAGCAGCCAAGATCACCAGTCGAACACTGAAGCTTTCTTT.

The chain's CDR3 is CASSYGFGQGTTEAFF. CDR3 sequence (DNA): TGTGCCAGCAGTTACGGGTTTGGGCAGGGGACCACTGAAGCTTTCTTT. The chain links TRBV6-5 to TRBJ1-1; possibly TRBD1 for D (6 bases). Germline-derived CDR1 and CDR2 are MNHEY and SVGAGI. This CDR3 spans 16 amino acids. V dropped 2 bases and J dropped 4 bases, with 17 bases sitting between them.

The chain has TRBV28 and TRBJ1-5, with no clear D. Germline assignment: CDR1 MDHEN and CDR2 SYDVKM. The V and J ends lost 8 bases and 5 bases respectively, with 4 bases between them. The CDR3 totals 10 residues. CDR3 protein: CASGYQPQHF. CDR3 bases: TGTGCCAGCGGGTATCAGCCCCAGCATTTT.

This chain joins TRBV11-2 and TRBJ2-1; D remains ambiguous. Trimming stripped 0 bases from V and 6 bases from J, with 0 bases between. In germline, CDR1 is SGHAT, CDR2 FQNNGV. The CDR3 consists of 11 residues. The CDR3 nucleotides read TGTGCCAGCAGCTTAGACAATGAGCAGTTCTTC. Protein product: CASSLDNEQFF.

The rearrangement joins TRBV5-1 to TRBJ2-5, with unresolved D. Trimming cost V 0 bases and J 5 bases, with 8 bases left between them. This CDR3 spans 13 amino acids. Germline V gene sequence: CDR1 SGHRS, CDR2 YFSETQ. Here the CDR3 reads CASSLGQFETQYF. CDR3 DNA: TGCGCCAGCAGCTTGGGGCAGTTTGAGACCCAGTACTTC.

The chain couples TRBV7-9 to TRBJ2-7, with D tentatively TRBD1 (6 bases). V lost 4 bases and J 0 bases, leaving 13 bases between the germline ends. From germline, CDR1 is SEHNR and CDR2 FQNEAQ (reference sequence). There are 15 residues in the CDR3. DNA for the CDR3: TGTGCCAGCAGCTCCCGCACGGACAGCTCCTACGAGCAGTACTTC. Its protein is CASSSRTDSSYEQYF.

This chain connects TRBV7-2 to TRBJ2-2, with D possibly being TRBD2 (7 bases). V lost 3 bases to trimming and J lost 10 bases, with 12 bases between them. In germline, CDR1 is SGHTA, CDR2 FQGNSA. CDR3 size: 13 residues. CDR3 DNA: TGTGCCAGCAGCTTCCAGGGGAGGGCGGAGCTGTTTTTT. This gives the protein CASSFQGRAELFF.

The rearrangement links TRBV7-2 to TRBJ2-7; D is unresolved. The length of the CDR3 is 13 residues. Trimming took 3 bases from V and 0 from J, leaving 6 bases between them. Germline V gives CDR1 SGHTA, CDR2 FQGNSA. Here the CDR3 reads CASSLQSSYEQYF. In nucleotides, the CDR3 is TGTGCCAGCAGCTTGCAGAGCTCCTACGAGCAGTACTTC.

The V and J genes are TRBV27 and TRBJ1-1; D might be TRBD1 (6 bases). Looked up from germline, CDR1 is MNHEY and CDR2 is SMNVEV (reference sequence). Trimming removed 6 bases from V and 0 bases from J, with 14 bases in between. The CDR3 loop spans 15 amino acids. The CDR3 DNA follows: TGTGCCAGCAGAATAGGACAGAATCTGAACACTGAAGCTTTCTTT. Protein sequence: CASRIGQNLNTEAFF.

This chain joins TRBV7-2 and TRBJ2-1, with D hard to call. Germline CDR1 reads SGHTA; CDR2 reads FQGNSA. V was trimmed by 5 bases and J by 1 base, leaving 9 bases between them. The CDR3 is 14 residues long. The CDR3 loop reads CASSKDGSYNEQFF. The CDR3 bases are TGTGCCAGCAGCAAGGACGGTTCCTACAATGAGCAGTTCTTC.

The rearrangement joins TRBV7-9 to TRBJ1-4; D is perhaps TRBD1 (5 bases). Trimming left V 3 bases short and J 7 bases short, with 12 bases between. CDR3 length: 14 amino acids. Per germline, CDR1 SEHNR and CDR2 FQNEAQ (reference sequence). CDR3 coding DNA: TGTGCCAGCAGCTTCCCGGACATATCTGAAAAACTGTTTTTT. It specifies CASSFPDISEKLFF.